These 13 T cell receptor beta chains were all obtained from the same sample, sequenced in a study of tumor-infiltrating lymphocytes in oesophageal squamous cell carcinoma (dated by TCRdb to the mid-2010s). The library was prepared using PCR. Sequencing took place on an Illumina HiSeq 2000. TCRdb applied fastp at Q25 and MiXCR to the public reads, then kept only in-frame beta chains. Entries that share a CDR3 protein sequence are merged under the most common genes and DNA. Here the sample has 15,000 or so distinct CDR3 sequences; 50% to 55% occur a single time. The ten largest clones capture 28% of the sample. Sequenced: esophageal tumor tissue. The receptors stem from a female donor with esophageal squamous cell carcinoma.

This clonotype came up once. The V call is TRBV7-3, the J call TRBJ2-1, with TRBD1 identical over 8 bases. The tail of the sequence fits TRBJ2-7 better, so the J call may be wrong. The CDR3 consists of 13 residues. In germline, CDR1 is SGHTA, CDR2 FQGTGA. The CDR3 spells CASSFDRGYEQYF. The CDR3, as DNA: TGTGCCAGCAGCTTCGACAGGGGCTACGAGCAGTACTTC.

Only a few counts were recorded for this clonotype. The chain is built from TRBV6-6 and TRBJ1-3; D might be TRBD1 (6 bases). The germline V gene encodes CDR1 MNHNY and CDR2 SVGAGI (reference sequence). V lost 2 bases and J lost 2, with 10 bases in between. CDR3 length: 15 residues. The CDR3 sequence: CASSYDRSAGNTIYF. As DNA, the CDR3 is TGTGCCAGCAGTTACGACAGGAGCGCTGGAAACACCATATATTTT.

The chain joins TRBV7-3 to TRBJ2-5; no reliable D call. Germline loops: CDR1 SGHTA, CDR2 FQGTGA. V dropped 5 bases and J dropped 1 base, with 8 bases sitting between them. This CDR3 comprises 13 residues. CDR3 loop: CASSRNPQETQYF. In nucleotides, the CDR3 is TGTGCCAGCAGCCGCAACCCCCAAGAGACCCAGTACTTC.

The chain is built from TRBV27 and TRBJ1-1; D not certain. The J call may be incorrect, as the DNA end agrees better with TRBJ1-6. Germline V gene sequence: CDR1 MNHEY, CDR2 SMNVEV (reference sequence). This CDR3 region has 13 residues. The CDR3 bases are TGTGCCAGCAGTTTATTAGACGGTTCACCCCTCCACTTT. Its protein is CASSLLDGSPLHF.

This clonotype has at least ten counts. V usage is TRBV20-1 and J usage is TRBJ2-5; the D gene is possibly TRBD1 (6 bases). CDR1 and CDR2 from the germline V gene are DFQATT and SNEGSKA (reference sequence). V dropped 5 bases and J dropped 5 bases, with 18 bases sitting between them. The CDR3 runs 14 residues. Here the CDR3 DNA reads TGCAGTGCTTTCCCGGACAGCCTTGTGGAGACCCAGTACTTC. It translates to CSAFPDSLVETQYF.

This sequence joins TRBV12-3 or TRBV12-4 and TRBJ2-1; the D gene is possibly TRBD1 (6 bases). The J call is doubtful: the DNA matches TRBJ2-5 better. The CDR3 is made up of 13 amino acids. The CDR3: CASTHRVEETQYF. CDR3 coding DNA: TGTGCCAGCACCCACAGGGTGGAAGAGACCCAGTACTTC.

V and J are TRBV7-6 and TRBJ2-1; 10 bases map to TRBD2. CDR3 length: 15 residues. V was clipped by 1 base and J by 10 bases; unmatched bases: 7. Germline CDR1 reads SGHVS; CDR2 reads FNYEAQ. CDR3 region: CASSLGLAGVYEQFF. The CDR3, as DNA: TGTGCCAGCAGCTTAGGGCTAGCGGGAGTTTACGAGCAGTTCTTC.

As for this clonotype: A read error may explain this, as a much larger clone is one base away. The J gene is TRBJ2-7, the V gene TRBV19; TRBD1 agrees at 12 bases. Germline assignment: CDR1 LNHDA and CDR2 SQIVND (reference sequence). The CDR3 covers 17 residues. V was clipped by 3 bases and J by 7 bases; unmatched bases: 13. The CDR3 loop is CASSILYRDRGRNEQYF. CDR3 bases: TGTGCCAGTAGTATTCTATACCGGGACAGGGGGCGCAATGAGCAGTACTTC. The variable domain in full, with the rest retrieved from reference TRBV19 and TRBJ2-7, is DGGITQSPKYLFRKEGQNVTLSCEQNLNHDAMYWYRQDPGQGLRLIYYSQIVNDFQKGDIAEGYSVSREKKESFPLTVTSAQKNPTAFYLCASSILYRDRGRNEQYFGPGTRLTVT.

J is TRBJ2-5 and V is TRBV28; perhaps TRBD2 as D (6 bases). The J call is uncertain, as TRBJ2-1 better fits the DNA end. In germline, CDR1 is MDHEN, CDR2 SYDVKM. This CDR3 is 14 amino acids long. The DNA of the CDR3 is TGTGCCAGCAGGACGGACTACAAGTACAATGAGCAGTTCTTC. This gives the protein CASRTDYKYNEQFF.

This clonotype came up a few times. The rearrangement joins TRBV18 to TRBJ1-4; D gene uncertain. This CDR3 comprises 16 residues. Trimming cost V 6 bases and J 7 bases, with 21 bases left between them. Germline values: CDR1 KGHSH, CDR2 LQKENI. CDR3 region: CASSPHKWAIVEKLFF. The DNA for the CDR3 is TGTGCCAGCTCCCCTCATAAATGGGCTATCGTTGAAAAACTGTTTTTT.

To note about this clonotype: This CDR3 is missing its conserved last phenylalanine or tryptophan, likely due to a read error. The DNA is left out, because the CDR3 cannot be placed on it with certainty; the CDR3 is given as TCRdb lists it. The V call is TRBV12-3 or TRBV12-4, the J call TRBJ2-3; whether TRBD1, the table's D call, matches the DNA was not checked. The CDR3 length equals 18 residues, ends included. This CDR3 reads CASSLGGGPRSGANVLTL.

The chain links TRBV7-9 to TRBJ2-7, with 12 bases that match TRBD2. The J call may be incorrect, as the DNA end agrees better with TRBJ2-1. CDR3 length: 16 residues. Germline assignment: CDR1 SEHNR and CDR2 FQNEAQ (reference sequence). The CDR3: CASSSRTSGKSYEQFF. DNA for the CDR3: TGTGCCAGCAGCTCCAGGACTAGCGGGAAAAGTTATGAGCAGTTCTTC.

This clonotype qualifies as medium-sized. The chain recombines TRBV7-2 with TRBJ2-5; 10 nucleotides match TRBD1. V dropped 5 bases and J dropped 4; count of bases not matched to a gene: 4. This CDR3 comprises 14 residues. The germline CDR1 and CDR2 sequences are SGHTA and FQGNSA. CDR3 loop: CASSRDRGLETQYF. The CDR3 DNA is TGTGCCAGCAGCCGGGACAGGGGTTTAGAGACCCAGTACTTC.